The rows below give T cell receptor beta chains drawn from one sample of a study of T-cell memory formation after mild COVID-19. Each CDR3 protein gets one entry after TCRdb re-called the 5' RACE reads with MiXCR. The sample includes about 560,000 distinct CDR3 sequences, about 20% of them seen just once. The source material was PBMCs or a T cell subset sorted from them (not recorded which). These receptors were obtained from an adult woman who had mild COVID-19 (a few samples of this study predate the infection). Cell type and time point are not known. Both conserved end residues are part of each CDR3. The D gene is left open where the match is weak. Where a row states a size, it is once, few, many or the class of an expanded clone; other rows omit it.

>NA|NA|15|TRBJ1-3|TRBV5-1
CASSLSSGDGNTIYF
TGCGCCAGCAGCTTGAGCTCAGGGGACGGAAACACCATATATTTT
>NA|NA|16|TRBJ2-7|TRBV7-8
CASSTKTGLYLDEQYF
TGTGCCAGCAGCACCAAAACGGGACTCTACCTGGACGAGCAGTACTTC
>NA|NA|14|TRBJ2-1|TRBV9
CASSVEPGLNEQFF
TGTGCCAGCAGCGTAGAGCCAGGGTTGAATGAGCAGTTCTTC
>NA|few|13|TRBJ2-3|TRBV24-1
CAAQRSGGDTQYF
TGTGCTGCCCAAAGGTCTGGCGGAGATACGCAGTATTTT
>TRBD1|NA|16|TRBJ1-2|TRBV7-6
CASGNGRGLSNYGYTF
TGTGCCAGCGGTAACGGCAGGGGGCTCTCTAACTATGGCTACACCTTC
>NA|NA|15|TRBJ2-7|TRBV19
CASSISWGDRYEQYF
TGTGCCAGTAGTATATCGTGGGGGGACCGCTACGAGCAGTACTTC
>NA|NA|15|TRBJ2-2|TRBV15
CATSSPQGNTGELFF
TGTGCCACCAGTAGTCCACAGGGGAACACCGGGGAGCTGTTTTTT
>TRBD2|many|14|TRBJ2-7|TRBV9
CASSVRIAGGEQYF
TGTGCCAGCAGCGTCAGAATAGCGGGAGGCGAGCAGTACTTC
>NA|NA|13|TRBJ2-7|TRBV7-9
CASQPPSSYEQYF
TGTGCCAGTCAGCCACCGAGCTCCTACGAGCAGTACTTC
>TRBD1|many|15|TRBJ2-3|TRBV29-1
CSVEGGQPTTDTQYF
TGCAGCGTTGAAGGGGGACAGCCAACGACAGATACGCAGTATTTT
>TRBD2|few|16|TRBJ2-2|TRBV12-3/TRBV12-4
CASSLGTSGGPGELFF
TGTGCCAGCAGTCTCGGGACTAGCGGGGGGCCTGGGGAGCTGTTTTTT
>NA|few|12|TRBJ1-2|TRBV20-1
CSATGQLGGYTF
TGCAGTGCTACGGGACAACTTGGCGGCTACACCTTC
>NA|few|18|TRBJ2-1|TRBV12-3/TRBV12-4
CASSLASRAASSYNEQFF
TGTGCCAGCAGTTTAGCATCTAGAGCCGCCAGCTCCTACAATGAGCAGTTCTTC
>TRBD1|NA|17|TRBJ1-2|TRBV27
CASASGQGEPFRYGYTF
TGTGCCAGCGCATCGGGACAGGGAGAGCCGTTTCGCTATGGCTACACCTTC
>NA|few|13|TRBJ1-5|TRBV20-1
CSARWGQDQPQHF
TGCAGTGCTAGATGGGGGCAGGATCAGCCCCAGCATTTT
>TRBD1|NA|17|TRBJ2-5|TRBV6-5
CASSYSDRGPFQETQYF
TGTGCCAGCAGTTACTCAGACAGGGGGCCTTTCCAAGAGACCCAGTACTTC
>TRBD1|few|15|TRBJ2-7|TRBV6-5
CASRLADRATYEQYF
TGTGCCAGCCGGTTAGCGGACAGGGCAACCTACGAGCAGTACTTC
>TRBD1|NA|15|TRBJ2-1|TRBV12-5
CASPPGQGLYNEQFF
TGTGCTAGTCCCCCCGGACAGGGATTGTACAATGAGCAGTTCTTC
>NA|few|13|TRBJ1-2|TRBV29-1
CSVEGNGGNGYTF
TGCAGCGTTGAGGGGAACGGAGGCAATGGCTACACCTTC
>TRBD1|NA|12|TRBJ2-7|TRBV10-3
CAISESGQGQYF
TGTGCCATCAGTGAGTCGGGACAGGGGCAGTACTTC
>NA|NA|15|TRBJ2-7|TRBV6-5
CASSYSTLGRYEQYF
TGTGCCAGCAGTTACTCTACTCTGGGCCGATACGAGCAGTACTTC
>TRBD1|many|14|TRBJ2-7|TRBV12-3/TRBV12-4
CASSFSGQGMEQYF
TGTGCCAGCAGTTTTTCCGGACAGGGGATGGAGCAGTACTTC
>TRBD1|few|13|TRBJ2-7|TRBV30
CAWTGTDPYEQYF
TGTGCCTGGACCGGGACAGATCCTTACGAGCAGTACTTC
>TRBD2|NA|15|TRBJ2-1|TRBV11-2
CASSWTSGGQNEQFF
TGTGCCAGCAGCTGGACTAGCGGGGGCCAGAATGAGCAGTTCTTC
>NA|NA|14|TRBJ1-1|TRBV24-1
CATSDPLMNTEAFF
TGTGCCACCAGTGACCCCCTCATGAACACTGAAGCTTTCTTT
>NA|NA|15|TRBJ2-5|TRBV7-2
CASSLGVWGQETQYF
TGTGCCAGCAGCTTAGGGGTCTGGGGCCAGGAGACCCAGTACTTC
>TRBD1|NA|15|TRBJ2-7|TRBV7-9
CASSQSGTDFYEQYF
TGTGCCAGCAGCCAATCCGGGACAGACTTCTACGAGCAGTACTTC
>NA|few|13|TRBJ1-5|TRBV7-8
CASSLVLGQPQHF
TGTGCCAGCAGCTTAGTGTTGGGGCAGCCCCAGCATTTT
>NA|few|14|TRBJ1-5|TRBV20-1
CSASVGAGNQPQHF
TGCAGTGCCTCTGTGGGGGCAGGCAATCAGCCCCAGCATTTT
>TRBD1|NA|17|TRBJ2-1|TRBV9
CASSVGIQGAGYNEQFF
TGTGCCAGCAGCGTAGGGATACAGGGGGCAGGGTACAATGAGCAGTTCTTC
>NA|NA|16|TRBJ2-5|TRBV5-1
CASKGSPRLTQETQYF
TGCGCCAGCAAAGGTAGTCCGAGACTTACACAAGAGACCCAGTACTTC
>TRBD1|NA|19|TRBJ1-5|TRBV24-1
CATSGYTPGQGYSNQPQHF
TGTGCCACCAGTGGCTATACTCCGGGACAGGGGTATAGCAATCAGCCCCAGCATTTT
>NA|NA|17|TRBJ2-6|TRBV5-1
CASSLATRVSGANVLTF
TGCGCCAGCAGCTTGGCAACTAGGGTCTCTGGGGCCAACGTCCTGACTTTC
>NA|many|13|TRBJ2-7|TRBV20-1
CSASLRGGYEQYF
TGCAGTGCTAGTTTACGGGGCGGCTACGAGCAGTACTTC
>NA|NA|13|TRBJ2-7|TRBV5-1
CASSYLDHYEQYF
TGCGCCAGCAGCTACCTCGACCACTACGAGCAGTACTTC
>NA|NA|15|TRBJ2-5|TRBV5-1
CASSLASAQQETQYF
TGCGCCAGCAGCTTGGCCTCGGCACAACAAGAGACCCAGTACTTC
>NA|NA|15|TRBJ1-1|TRBV5-5
CASSFHAGDAPQAFF
TGTGCCAGCAGCTTTCATGCCGGTGACGCCCCACAAGCTTTCTTT
>TRBD2|NA|17|TRBJ2-1|TRBV4-1
CASSQSGDQRGGYEQFF
TGCGCCAGCAGCCAATCTGGGGATCAGCGGGGGGGTTATGAGCAGTTCTTC
>TRBD1|few|13|TRBJ2-5|TRBV6-5
CASSPRDRVWSDF
TGTGCCAGCAGCCCGCGGGACAGGGTCTGGTCCGACTTC
>TRBD1|few|16|TRBJ2-2|TRBV24-1
CATSPYRGSGSGELFF
TGTGCCACCAGTCCCTACAGGGGCTCGGGTTCCGGGGAGCTGTTTTTT
>NA|once|15|TRBJ1-5|TRBV20-1
CSAREETSLNQPQHF
TGCAGTGCTAGAGAGGAGACTTCTCTAAATCAGCCCCAGCATTTT
>NA|NA|16|TRBJ2-1|TRBV5-1
CASSWGGGPSYNEQFF
TGCGCCAGCAGCTGGGGGGGGGGCCCGTCCTACAACGAGCAGTTCTTC
>TRBD1|NA|16|TRBJ2-7|TRBV28
CASSLRGQLFSYEQYF
TGTGCCAGCAGTTTAAGGGGACAGTTATTCTCCTACGAGCAGTACTTC
>TRBD2|NA|14|TRBJ2-7|TRBV20-1
CSARPGGSPYEQYF
TGCAGTGCTAGGCCCGGCGGGAGTCCCTACGAGCAGTACTTC
>TRBD2|few|14|TRBJ2-1|TRBV11-3
CASSALSSGNEQFF
TGTGCCAGCAGCGCGCTTTCTAGCGGCAATGAGCAGTTCTTC
>NA|NA|13|TRBJ2-7|TRBV7-2
CASSLGPRFEQYF
TGTGCCAGCAGCTTGGGGCCCCGCTTCGAGCAGTACTTC
>NA|few|13|TRBJ2-7|TRBV12-3/TRBV12-4
CASRPGPFYEQYF
TGTGCCAGCAGACCAGGACCCTTTTACGAGCAGTACTTC
>TRBD2|NA|15|TRBJ2-3|TRBV6-2/TRBV6-3
CATNVAGAPVDTQYF
TGTGCCACCAACGTAGCGGGAGCTCCCGTAGATACGCAGTATTTT
>TRBD2|NA|16|TRBJ2-5|TRBV5-6
CASSYPLADYQETQYF
TGTGCCAGCAGCTACCCACTAGCGGACTACCAAGAGACCCAGTACTTC
>TRBD1|NA|15|TRBJ1-5|TRBV20-1
CSARLGQGAYQPQHF
TGCAGTGCTAGACTGGGACAGGGGGCCTATCAGCCCCAGCATTTT
>NA|few|16|TRBJ2-7|TRBV20-1
CSARILRGRVRIEQYF
TGCAGTGCTAGAATACTACGGGGCAGGGTCCGCATCGAGCAGTACTTC
>TRBD1|NA|14|TRBJ1-5|TRBV6-1
CASRTRGNNQPQHF
TGTGCCAGCAGAACCAGGGGGAACAATCAGCCCCAGCATTTT
>TRBD1|NA|13|TRBJ2-5|TRBV6-1
CASRGTAEETQYF
TGTGCCAGCAGAGGGACAGCTGAAGAGACCCAGTACTTC
>NA|many|14|TRBJ2-7|TRBV29-1
CSVGGGRESNEQYF
TGCAGCGTTGGGGGGGGCAGGGAATCCAACGAGCAGTACTTC
>NA|few|14|TRBJ1-5|TRBV6-1
CASSEHGRNQPQHF
TGTGCCAGCAGTGAACACGGGCGCAATCAGCCCCAGCATTTT
>NA|many|15|TRBJ2-3|TRBV5-1
CASSPRDFNTDTQYF
TGCGCCAGCAGCCCCCGGGACTTCAACACAGATACGCAGTATTTT
>NA|few|16|TRBJ2-5|TRBV3-1
CASSQGRIPLKETQYF
TGTGCCAGCAGCCAGGGACGAATCCCCCTAAAAGAGACCCAGTACTTC
>TRBD2|many|14|TRBJ2-5|TRBV5-6
CASSQWTSQETQYF
TGTGCCAGCAGCCAATGGACTAGCCAAGAGACCCAGTACTTC
>TRBD2|few|16|TRBJ2-3|TRBV12-5
CASGLQRGEGTDTQYF
TGTGCTAGTGGACTCCAGCGGGGGGAAGGAACAGATACGCAGTATTTT
>NA|NA|13|TRBJ1-5|TRBV29-1
CSVADHSNQPQHF
TGCAGCGTTGCCGACCATAGCAATCAGCCCCAGCATTTT